The sequence of this TCR beta chain was determined in a study of low-dose radiotherapy and immunotherapy resistance in tumors. Study background: Dosing for Cohort 2 consisted of 1 Gy per fraction every two weeks, reaching a total of 13 Gy over 26 weeks. Nivolumab was given to patients as a 240 mg flat dose every two weeks, and ipilimumab at 1 mg/kg every six weeks. Both were delivered intravenously. Oral aspirin at 300 mg was taken daily by patients for four cycles, beginning on cycle 1 day 1.

This CDR3 has 15 residues. CDR1 and CDR2 (germline): MDHEN, SYDVKM. V was pared by 8 bases and J by 0 bases, with 14 bases between. Time point of the sample: before trial treatment. The donors' regimen was nivolumab, ipilimumab, aspirin, low-dose cyclophosphamide and low-dose radiotherapy. By proportion, this clonotype is medium-sized. Both TCRalpha and TCRbeta chains were reverse transcribed with V-gene-specific primers. TCRs were amplified for around 21 PCR cycles with a constant-region primer and V-primer adapter. MiXCR, run by TCRdb on the reads, gives a single entry per CDR3 protein. The table lists more than 50,000 distinct CDR3 sequences, approximately 26% of them singletons.

The TCR was taken from a male donor with prostate cancer. V is TRBV28 and J is TRBJ2-1, with D tentatively TRBD1 or TRBD2 (5 bases each). This specimen consisted of PBMCs, obtained before treatment. The CDR3 loop reads CASRRDGSSYNEQFF. The DNA for the CDR3 is TGTGCCAGCCGTCGGGACGGAAGCTCCTACAATGAGCAGTTCTTC.